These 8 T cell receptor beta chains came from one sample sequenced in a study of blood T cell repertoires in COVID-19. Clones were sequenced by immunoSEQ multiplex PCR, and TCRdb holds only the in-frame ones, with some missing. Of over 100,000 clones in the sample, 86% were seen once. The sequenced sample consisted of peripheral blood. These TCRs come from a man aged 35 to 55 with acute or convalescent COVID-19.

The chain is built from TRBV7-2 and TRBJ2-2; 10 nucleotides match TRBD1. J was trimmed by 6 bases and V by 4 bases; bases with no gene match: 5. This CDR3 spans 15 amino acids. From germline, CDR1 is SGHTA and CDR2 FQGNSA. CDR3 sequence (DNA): TGTGCCAGCAGCTCAGACAGGGGGCGGGCCGGGGAGCTGTTTTTT. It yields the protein CASSSDRGRAGELFF.

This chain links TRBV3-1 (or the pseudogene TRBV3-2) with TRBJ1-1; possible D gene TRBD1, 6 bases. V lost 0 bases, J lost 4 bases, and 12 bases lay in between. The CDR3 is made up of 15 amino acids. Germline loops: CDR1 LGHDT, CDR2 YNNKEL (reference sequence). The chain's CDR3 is CASSQDSGAPTEAFF. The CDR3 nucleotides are TGTGCCAGCAGCCAAGATTCAGGGGCGCCCACTGAAGCTTTCTTT.

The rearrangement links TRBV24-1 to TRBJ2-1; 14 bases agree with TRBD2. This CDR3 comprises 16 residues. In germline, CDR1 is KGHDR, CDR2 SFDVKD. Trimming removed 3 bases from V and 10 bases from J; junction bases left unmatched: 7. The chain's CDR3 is CATSDTGTSGSREQFF. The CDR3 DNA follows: TGTGCCACCAGTGATACCGGGACTAGCGGGAGTCGGGAGCAGTTCTTC.

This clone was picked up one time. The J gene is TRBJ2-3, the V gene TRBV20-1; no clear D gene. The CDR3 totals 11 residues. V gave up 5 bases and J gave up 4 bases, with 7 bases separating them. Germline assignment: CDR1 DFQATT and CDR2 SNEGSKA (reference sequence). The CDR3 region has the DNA TGCAGTGCTCAGGTCGCAGATACGCAGTATTTT. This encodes CSAQVADTQYF.

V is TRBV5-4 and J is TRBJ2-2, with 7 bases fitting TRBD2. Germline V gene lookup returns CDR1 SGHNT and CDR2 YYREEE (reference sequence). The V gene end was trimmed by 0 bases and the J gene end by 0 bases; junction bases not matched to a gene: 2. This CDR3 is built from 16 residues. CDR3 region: CASSLALAANTGELFF. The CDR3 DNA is TGTGCCAGCAGCTTGGCGCTAGCGGCGAACACCGGGGAGCTGTTTTTT.

CDR3 loop: CASSPGGQATYGYTF. In DNA form, the CDR3 reads TGTGCCAGCTCACCTGGGGGACAGGCGACCTATGGCTACACCTTC. This chain joins TRBV18 and TRBJ1-2; 8 bases map to TRBD1. This CDR3 has 15 amino acids. Germline CDR1 is KGHSH and CDR2 is LQKENI. V dropped 3 bases and J dropped 4; count of bases not matched to a gene: 7.

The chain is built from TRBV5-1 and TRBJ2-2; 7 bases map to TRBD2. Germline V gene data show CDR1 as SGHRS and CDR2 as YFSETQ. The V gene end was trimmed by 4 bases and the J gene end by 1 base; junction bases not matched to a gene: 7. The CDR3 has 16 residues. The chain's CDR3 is CASSPGGGKNTGELFF. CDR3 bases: TGCGCCAGCAGCCCGGGGGGAGGGAAGAACACCGGGGAGCTGTTTTTT.

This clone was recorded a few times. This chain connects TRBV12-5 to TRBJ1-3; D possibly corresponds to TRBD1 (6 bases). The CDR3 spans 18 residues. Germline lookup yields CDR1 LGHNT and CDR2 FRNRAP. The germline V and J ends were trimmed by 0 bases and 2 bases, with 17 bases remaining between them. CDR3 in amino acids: CASGLVPRQGLTGNTIYF. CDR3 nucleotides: TGTGCTAGTGGTTTGGTACCCCGGCAGGGGCTTACTGGAAACACCATATATTTT.